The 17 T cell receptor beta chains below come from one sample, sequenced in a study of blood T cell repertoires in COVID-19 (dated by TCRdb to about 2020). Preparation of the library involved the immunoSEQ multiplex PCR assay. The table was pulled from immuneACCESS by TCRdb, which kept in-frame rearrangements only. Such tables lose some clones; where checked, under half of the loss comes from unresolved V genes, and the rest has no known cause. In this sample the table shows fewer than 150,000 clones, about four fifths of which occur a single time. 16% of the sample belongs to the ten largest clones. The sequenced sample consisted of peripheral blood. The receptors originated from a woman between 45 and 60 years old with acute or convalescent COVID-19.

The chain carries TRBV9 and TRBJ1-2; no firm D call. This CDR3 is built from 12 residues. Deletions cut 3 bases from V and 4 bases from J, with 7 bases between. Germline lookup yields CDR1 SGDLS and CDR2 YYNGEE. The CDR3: CASSAAGYGYTF. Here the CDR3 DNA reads TGTGCCAGCAGCGCCGCAGGCTATGGCTACACCTTC.

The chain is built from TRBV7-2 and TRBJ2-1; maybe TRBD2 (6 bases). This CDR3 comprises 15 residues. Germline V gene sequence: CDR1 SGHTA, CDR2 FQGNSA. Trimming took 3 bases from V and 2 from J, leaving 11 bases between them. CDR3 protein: CASSFGLLPYNEQFF. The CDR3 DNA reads TGTGCCAGCAGCTTTGGACTATTACCCTACAATGAGCAGTTCTTC.

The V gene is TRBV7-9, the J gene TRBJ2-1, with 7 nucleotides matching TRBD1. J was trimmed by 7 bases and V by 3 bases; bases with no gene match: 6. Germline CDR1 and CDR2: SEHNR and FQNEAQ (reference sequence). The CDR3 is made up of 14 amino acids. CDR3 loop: CASSLRQGTNEQFF. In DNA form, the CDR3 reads TGTGCCAGCAGCTTGAGACAGGGTACGAATGAGCAGTTCTTC.

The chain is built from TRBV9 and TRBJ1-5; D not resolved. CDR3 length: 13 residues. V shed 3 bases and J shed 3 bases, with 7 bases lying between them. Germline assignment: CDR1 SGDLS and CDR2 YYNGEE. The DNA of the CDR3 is TGTGCCAGCAGCGGAGGGAACAATCAGCCCCAGCATTTT. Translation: CASSGGNNQPQHF. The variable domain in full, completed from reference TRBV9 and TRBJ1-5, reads DSGVTQTPKHLITATGQRVTLRCSPRSGDLSVYWYQQSLDQGLQFLIQYYNGEERAKGNILERFSAQQFPDLHSELNLSSLELGDSALYFCASSGGNNQPQHFGDGTRLSIL.

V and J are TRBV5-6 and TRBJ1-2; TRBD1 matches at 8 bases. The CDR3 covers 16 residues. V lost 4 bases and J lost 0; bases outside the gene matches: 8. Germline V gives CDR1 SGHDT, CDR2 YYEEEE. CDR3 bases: TGTGCCAGCAGCCGAAGAAGGGACAGGTCTAACTATGGCTACACCTTC. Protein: CASSRRRDRSNYGYTF.

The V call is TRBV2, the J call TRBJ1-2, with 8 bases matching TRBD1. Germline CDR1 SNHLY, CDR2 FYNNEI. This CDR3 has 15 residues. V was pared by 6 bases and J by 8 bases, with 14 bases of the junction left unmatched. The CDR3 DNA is TGTGCCAGCAGGCTCACCGGGACAGGCTTTAGGGGCTACACCTTC. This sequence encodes CASRLTGTGFRGYTF.

The CDR3: CASSYRQGINNEQFF. The CDR3 DNA reads as TGTGCCAGCAGCTACAGACAGGGCATCAACAATGAGCAGTTCTTC. The chain joins TRBV5-5 to TRBJ2-1, with 7 bases matching TRBD1. Looked up from germline, CDR1 is SGHKS and CDR2 is YYEKEE (reference sequence). CDR3 length: 15 residues. With 3 bases clipped from V and 5 bases from J, the junction kept 8 bases outside the gene matches.

This CDR3 is CASSLATGLGNQPQHF. The CDR3, as DNA: TGTGCCAGCAGCTTAGCGACAGGGCTAGGCAATCAGCCCCAGCATTTT. The chain couples TRBV7-8 to TRBJ1-5; 7 positions agree with TRBD1. Losses at the gene ends were 0 bases for V and 2 bases for J; bases not matched to a gene: 4. This CDR3 contains 16 residues. Germline V lookup: CDR1 SGHVS, CDR2 FQNEAQ.

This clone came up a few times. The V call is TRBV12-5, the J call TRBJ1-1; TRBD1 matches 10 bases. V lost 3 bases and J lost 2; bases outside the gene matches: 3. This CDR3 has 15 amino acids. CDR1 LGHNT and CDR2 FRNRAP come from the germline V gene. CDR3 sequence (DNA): TGTGCTAGTGGTTTCAGGACAGGGGGAAACACTGAAGCTTTCTTT. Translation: CASGFRTGGNTEAFF.

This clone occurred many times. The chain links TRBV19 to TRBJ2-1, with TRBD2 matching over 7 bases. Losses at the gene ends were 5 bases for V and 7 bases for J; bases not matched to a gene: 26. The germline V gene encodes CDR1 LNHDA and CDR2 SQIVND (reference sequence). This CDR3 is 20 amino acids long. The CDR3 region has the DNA TGTGCCAGTAGTTATTATGGGGTCGGAAAGCGGGGATCGGGAAATAATGAGCAGTTCTTC. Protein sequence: CASSYYGVGKRGSGNNEQFF.

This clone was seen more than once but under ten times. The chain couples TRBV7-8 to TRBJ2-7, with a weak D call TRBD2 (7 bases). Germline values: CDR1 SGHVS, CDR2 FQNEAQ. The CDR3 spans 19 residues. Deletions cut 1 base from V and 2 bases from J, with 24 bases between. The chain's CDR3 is CASSLEGRGATAKTYEQYF. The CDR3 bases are TGTGCCAGCAGCTTAGAGGGGAGGGGGGCGACAGCCAAAACCTACGAGCAGTACTTC. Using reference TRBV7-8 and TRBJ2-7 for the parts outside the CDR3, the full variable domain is GAGVSQSPRYKVAKRGQDVALRCDPISGHVSLFWYQQALGQGPEFLTYFQNEAQLDKSGLPSDRFFAERPEGSVSTLKIQRTQQEDSAVYLCASSLEGRGATAKTYEQYFGPGTRLTVT.

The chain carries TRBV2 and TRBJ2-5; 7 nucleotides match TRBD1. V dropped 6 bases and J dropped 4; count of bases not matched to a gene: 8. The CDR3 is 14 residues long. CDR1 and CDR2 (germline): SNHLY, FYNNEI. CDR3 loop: CASSDGQERETQYF. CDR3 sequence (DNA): TGTGCCAGCAGCGACGGACAGGAGCGAGAGACCCAGTACTTC.

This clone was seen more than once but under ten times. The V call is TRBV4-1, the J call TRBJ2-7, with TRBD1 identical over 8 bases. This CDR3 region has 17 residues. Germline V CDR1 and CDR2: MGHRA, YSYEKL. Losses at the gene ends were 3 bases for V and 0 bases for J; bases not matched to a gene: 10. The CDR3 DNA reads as TGCGCCAGCAGCCAGCTGACCAGACAGGGGAGCTCCTACGAGCAGTACTTC. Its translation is CASSQLTRQGSSYEQYF.

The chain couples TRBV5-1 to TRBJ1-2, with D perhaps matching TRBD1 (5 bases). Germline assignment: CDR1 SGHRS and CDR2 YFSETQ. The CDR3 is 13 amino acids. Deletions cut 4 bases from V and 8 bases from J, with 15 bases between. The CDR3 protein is CASSLDSVGGYTF. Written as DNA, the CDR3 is TGCGCCAGCAGCCTTGACAGTGTCGGGGGCTACACCTTC.

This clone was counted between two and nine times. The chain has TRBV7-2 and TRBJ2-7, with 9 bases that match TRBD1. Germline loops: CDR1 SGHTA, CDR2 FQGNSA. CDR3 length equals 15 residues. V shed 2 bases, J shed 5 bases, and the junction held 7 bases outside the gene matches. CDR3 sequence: CASSLSGDRAHEQYF. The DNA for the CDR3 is TGTGCCAGCAGCTTAAGTGGGGACAGGGCCCACGAGCAGTACTTC.

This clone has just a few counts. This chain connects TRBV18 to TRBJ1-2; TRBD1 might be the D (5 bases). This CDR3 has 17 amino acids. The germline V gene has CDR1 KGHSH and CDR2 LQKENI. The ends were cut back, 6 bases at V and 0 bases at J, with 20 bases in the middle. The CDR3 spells CASSRPAREESNYGYTF. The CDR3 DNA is TGTGCCAGCTCCAGACCTGCCAGGGAGGAGTCTAACTATGGCTACACCTTC.

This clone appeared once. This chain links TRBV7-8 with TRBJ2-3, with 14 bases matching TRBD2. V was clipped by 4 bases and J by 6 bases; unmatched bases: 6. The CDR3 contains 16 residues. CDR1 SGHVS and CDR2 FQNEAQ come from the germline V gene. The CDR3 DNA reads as TGTGCCAGCAGCTCACGACTAGCGGGGGGGCCCGATACGCAGTATTTT. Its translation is CASSSRLAGGPDTQYF. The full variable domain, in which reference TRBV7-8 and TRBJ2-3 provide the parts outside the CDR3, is GAGVSQSPRYKVAKRGQDVALRCDPISGHVSLFWYQQALGQGPEFLTYFQNEAQLDKSGLPSDRFFAERPEGSVSTLKIQRTQQEDSAVYLCASSSRLAGGPDTQYFGPGTRLTVL.